This TCR beta chain came from a study of cytomegalovirus exposure and HLA in healthy donors. Germline V gene data show CDR1 as LGHNA and CDR2 as YNFKEQ. The ends lost 0 bases at V and 10 bases at J; junction bases unmatched: 5. The CDR3 sequence is 15 residues long. PCR amplification relied on 60 Vbeta primers (plus 13 Jbeta primers). TCRdb's copy holds only in-frame clones and misses some; the assay was immunoSEQ multiplex PCR. The sample has 60,000 to 85,000 clones; around 82% are singletons. This receptor was taken from a man between 35 and 55 years old in good health and CMV-seronegative. This chain connects TRBV4-2 to TRBJ1-6, with 8 bases aligning to TRBD1. What was sequenced was PBMCs. The DNA of the CDR3 is TGTGCCAGCAGCCAAGACCGGGACAGGAGATCACCCCTCCACTTT. Encoded protein: CASSQDRDRRSPLHF.